The present T cell receptor beta chain was sequenced within a study of T cells in Graves' hyperthyroidism and ophthalmopathy. Study results and caveats: Blood held most thyroid clonotypes expanded above 0.001 frequency.

Uncontrolled infection, other autoimmune disease, pregnancy or lactation excluded patients. Clinical symptoms, serum thyroxine and TRAb, thyroid ultrasound and orbital computed tomography together formed the diagnostic basis. This clonotype was found many times. What it binds is not known. From RNA transcripts, TCR beta CDR3 regions were amplified. When the TCR CDR3 underwent first-round RT-PCR, the HTBI primer set was used. One entry per CDR3 protein results from TCRdb running MiXCR on the multiplex PCR reads. The data contain 550,000 to 650,000 distinct CDR3 sequences, around 14% of them singletons. Sequenced material: blood. This receptor was obtained from a young woman with Graves' hyperthyroidism that later progressed to Graves' ophthalmopathy.

The CDR3 DNA sequence: TGTGCCAGCAGCCATTTACAGGGTAACACTGAAGCTTTCTTT. Its translation is CASSHLQGNTEAFF. This chain uses TRBV3-1 with TRBJ1-1, with D possibly matching TRBD1 (6 bases). The CDR3 has 14 amino acids. Trimming shortened V by 3 bases and J by 2 bases, and 10 bases separated the two germline ends. Germline loops: CDR1 LGHDT, CDR2 YNNKEL (reference sequence).